The 5 T cell receptor beta chains below come from one sample, sequenced in a study of Graves' ophthalmopathy and Graves' hyperthyroidism. Investigators amplified TCR beta CDR3 regions from RNA transcripts. The library came from an HTBI-primed first-round RT-PCR and a second-round multiplex PCR. In TCRdb, the multiplex PCR reads were re-called with MiXCR into one record per CDR3 protein. The repertoire has around 1,200,000 distinct CDR3 sequences, about 38% of them found once; the top ten carry around 10%. Sample: peripheral blood or thyroid tissue (not recorded which). The receptors derive from an adult man with Graves' hyperthyroidism.

At least ten counts were recorded for this clonotype. V usage is TRBV5-6 and J usage is TRBJ1-1, with D unclear. This CDR3 is built from 15 residues. Per the germline V gene, CDR1 is SGHDT and CDR2 is YYEEEE. V was clipped by 2 bases and J by 0 bases, with 11 bases between them. The CDR3 region is CASSLRMTLNTEAFF. DNA of the CDR3: TGTGCCAGCAGCTTAAGGATGACACTGAACACTGAAGCTTTCTTT.

In this sample, this clonotype turned up a few times. CDR3 region: CASSTGTRETQYF. In DNA form, the CDR3 reads TGTGCCAGCAGTACCGGGACACGGGAGACCCAGTACTTC. The V gene is TRBV12-3 or TRBV12-4, the J gene TRBJ2-5, with D maybe TRBD1 (6 bases). The V end was cut by 5 bases, the J end by 5 bases, with 12 bases between. There are 13 residues in the CDR3.

On this clonotype: A much larger clone is a single base away; this may be a read error. Here the CDR3 reads CASSGEGDAEASF. The DNA of the CDR3 is TGTGCCAGTAGTGGAGAAGGGGACGCTGAAGCTTCCTTT. The chain has TRBV19 and TRBJ1-1, with a possible D match to TRBD1 (5 bases). Germline loops: CDR1 LNHDA, CDR2 SQIVND (reference sequence). The CDR3 contains 13 residues. Complete variable domain (other parts from reference TRBV19 and TRBJ1-1): DGGITQSPKYLFRKEGQNVTLSCEQNLNHDAMYWYRQDPGQGLRLIYYSQIVNDFQKGDIAEGYSVSREKKESFPLTVTSAQKNPTAFYLCASSGEGDAEASFGQGTRLTVV.

The gene calls are TRBV12-3 or TRBV12-4 and TRBJ1-1; 11 bases line up with TRBD1. V lost 4 bases and J lost 0; bases outside the gene matches: 1. The CDR3 is made up of 15 amino acids. CDR3 in amino acids: CASSWTGGLNTEAFF. CDR3 DNA: TGTGCCAGCAGTTGGACAGGGGGCTTGAACACTGAAGCTTTCTTT.

This clonotype was picked up many times. The junction does not match germline at one end; this may be a read error. The CDR3 bases are TGTGCCAGTAATATATCAGGGAGGACTGAAGCTTTCTTT. This gives the protein CASNISGRTEAFF. This chain uses TRBV19 with TRBJ1-1, with TRBD1 as a possible D gene (5 bases). Germline CDR1 reads LNHDA; CDR2 reads SQIVND (reference sequence). The CDR3 has 13 residues.